This T cell receptor (beta chain) is drawn from a study of neurological immune-mediated disorders (dated by TCRdb to about 2019). About the investigation overall: Of the 35 or so multiple sclerosis patients, some 30 had relapsing-remitting MS and 3 had secondary progressive MS. Using UMI-based sequencing, the study compared peripheral blood TCR-beta repertoires from patients with HTLV-I-associated myelopathy (HAM/TSP), patients with multiple sclerosis, and healthy controls. The roughly 110 TCR-beta libraries included longitudinal samples, technical triplicates and paired sorted CD4+ and CD8+ T-cell subsets alongside PBMC samples. The cohort was made up of about 65 subjects, consisting of roughly 14 HAM/TSP patients, about 34 multiple sclerosis patients and about 20 healthy controls. The study at large found these results: The highest TCR clonal expansion was observed in HAM/TSP patients, whereas the lowest was observed in MS patients, even when compared with healthy controls. Repertoires from 18 of 34 MS patients were grouped by phylogenetic analysis into a cluster of related CDR3 sequences, suggesting a possible repertoire-level signature. The MS cluster showed no association with clinical or MRI features, and the authors stated that larger cohorts are needed. No identical CDR3 amino acid sequences were found to be shared among expanded clones across subjects, suggesting that TCR-beta repertoires were private in all groups.

This clonotype was counted many times. The antigen it binds to is not known. No much larger clone exists at a distance of one base, and base qualities are not known. Unsorted PBMC libraries were generated from 2 million PBMCs stored in RNAlater at -80 °C until RNA extraction. The multiple sclerosis patients were enrolled in a US clinical protocol that evaluated disease progression with magnetic resonance imaging. Peripheral blood underwent Ficoll-Hypaque density gradient centrifugation to isolate PBMCs, which were then cryopreserved in liquid nitrogen. cDNA was synthesized by template-switch 5'RACE using a primer with a 10-nucleotide random unique molecular identifier that tagged each TCR transcript. Every sequencing run covered 15-18 subjects and yielded more than 180 million TCR-beta sequences. The RNeasy kit was used for extraction of total RNA. The KAPA Real-time Library Amplification kit was used to amplify TCR-beta VDJ regions with primers targeting the TCR constant region and the 5'RACE anchor. A first PCR added sample indexes and Illumina adaptors, and a second PCR then raised library yield. After purification with Ampure beads, the TCR product of roughly 650 bp was size-selected on a 2% E-gel SizeSelection system. Before pooling, library quality was checked on a Bioanalyzer, concentration was measured with Qubit, and libraries were quantified with the Kapa Library Quantification kit. Paired-end 2 x 150 bp sequencing of the libraries was performed on an Illumina HiSeq 2500. To increase sequence diversity, roughly 24-31% phiX was spiked into each library pool. The source study handled its data this way. The UMI-based MiGEC pipeline processed quality-filtered reads and removed over 85% of raw TCR sequences during error correction. VDJ genes were aligned to IMGT germline references, and clonotypes were defined by unique CDR3 amino acid sequence plus V-J genes. Clonal expansion, Shannon diversity and CDR3 relatedness were evaluated with VDJtools (CalcPairwiseDistances, ClusterSamples), while phylogenetic trees were built in CLCbio workbench. Clones with at least 8 unique UMIs were defined as expanded, with this threshold being based on coefficient-of-variation modelling across technical triplicates. The public reads were reprocessed in TCRdb via fastp at Q25 and MiXCR, keeping in-frame beta chains. Rows merge per CDR3 protein into single entries with the most common DNA and genes. The V and J calls and clone size are TCRdb's, not the authors'. The sample has tens of thousands of distinct CDR3 sequences on record, 4.5% to 6.5% of them singletons. The leading ten clones occupy less than 2.5% of the sample.

The CDR3 runs 13 amino acids, cysteine and phenylalanine included. Only the CDR3 region is kept as DNA, spanning 39 bases read in frame from base 1. From the germline V gene (reference sequence), CDR1 is MNHEY and CDR2 is SMNVEV. V gives up 5 bases and J gives up 4 bases, and the segment between their germline ends measures 6 bases. The TCR originated in a woman aged 25-40 years with multiple sclerosis. Recombination connected TRBV27 to TRBJ1-6; the D gene remains uncertain. Sample: PBMCs. The CDR3 protein sequence reads: CASSLSYNSPLHF. The sequenced DNA: TGTGCCAGCAGTCTGAGTTATAATTCACCCCTCCACTTT.